This T cell receptor (beta chain) appears in the sequencing data of a study of cytomegalovirus exposure and HLA in healthy donors (dated by TCRdb to the late 2010s). General notes on the study: An earlier analysis of a few hundred of the donors reported roughly 300 Gb of sequence data and approximately 120 million unique TCR beta sequences obtained from about 200 million T cells. In an earlier analysis of several hundred of the donors, high-throughput TCR beta sequencing was used to judge whether each TCR beta V gene segment behaved as functional or pseudogenic. Among the roughly 410 genotyped donors, approximately 76% belonged to the genetic ancestry cluster associated with self-reported Caucasian donors. A later analysis re-analyzed previously published TCR beta repertoires from roughly 690 donors and added high-resolution HLA genotyping to study TCR occurrence patterns. Class I and class II HLA loci were covered by the typing at four-digit resolution. Along with the roughly 710-subject first cohort, a separate validation cohort of over a hundred different subjects was used. The study combined high-throughput TCR immunosequencing, statistical association of individual TCRs with disease status, and machine learning to predict cytomegalovirus infection status. Among about 410 genotyped donors of the cohort, an average of about 240,000 unique TCR beta nucleotide sequences was sequenced per donor, of which about 19% were non-productive. Using immunosequencing, the study profiled T cell repertoires from 500 to 800 subjects and related those repertoires to cytomegalovirus serostatus. The study aimed to test whether signatures of past pathogen exposure could be identified by cataloging public T cell receptors. Every discovery cohort repertoire had been produced on one sequencing platform. The later analysis used no new phenotypic data to find candidate immune exposures, relying instead on TCR beta sequences and their occurrence across donors. An early release that covered fewer than 800 HLA-typed donors contained about 300 gigabases of sequencing data and 65 million to 100 million unique TCR sequences. Because of strong linkage in the cohort, roughly five DR-DQ haplotypes were treated as single units for association and clustering. Alongside the repertoire data, information on donor age, sex, ethnicity and CMV serostatus was compiled. Genome-wide SNP genotypes for about 65% of the roughly 670 donors were used in a later genetic analysis, which treated that subset as a discovery cohort. Typing coverage differed by locus: A, B, C, DRB1 and DQB1 were typed in roughly 620-630 donors, DQA1 in about 510, DPA1 in around 610, and DPB1 in 450 to 490. Paper-wide results and their limitations: A few of the identified cytomegalovirus-associated TCR beta chains were confirmed in vitro to be specific for cytomegalovirus antigens. In a later analysis, the rate of TCR association differed among HLA loci, with DRB1 alleles having the most associated TCRs and HLA-C alleles having the fewest. A later analysis associated 15,000 to 20,000 TCR beta sequences with specific HLA alleles at a false discovery rate of 0.05. Compared with equally common non-associated chains, HLA-associated TCR beta chains in a later analysis were more clonally expanded and had lower generation probabilities. A total of roughly 160 TCR beta chains were listed by the study as associated with cytomegalovirus. A later genetic analysis reported fewer N-insertions in productive TCRs among donors in an Asian-associated ancestry cluster than the approximately 670-donor mean. Broadly in line with IMGT annotations, most TCR beta V segments showed up in productive rearrangements about 87% or about 30% of the time in an earlier analysis of around 600 of the donors. HLA typing was unavailable for some donors at each locus, so association tests used only the typed subset. A group of highly shared sequence variants was considered likely to be a technical artifact of the sequencing pipeline. Linkage disequilibrium might explain the correlated functional status among segregating V segments, but an unknown experimental factor could not be excluded. A further reported finding was that TCR beta sequences accurately predicted the HLA-A and HLA-B alleles for most subjects in the first cohort. CMV serostatus was the only immune exposure information available for the cohort. A later genetic analysis associated a missense DCLRE1C variant with V-gene and J-gene trimming of TCR beta chains, and an independent cohort replicated the association. The presence/absence analyses assumed that sequencing depth was roughly uniform across donors, and that assumption may not be true. Because counts were too low, seventeen rarely observed V segments, including chromosome 9 orphons, were excluded from the earlier analysis of 587 of the donors. The authors suggested that the approach could potentially be extended to other disease states and immunological phenotypes. When HLA alleles, especially DR and DQ, strongly co-occurred, TCR associations were difficult to assign to individual alleles. Most TCR sequences were observed very rarely across donors, whereas some public TCRs were present in many individuals. In this cohort, only TCR beta chains were sequenced, and detectable features were limited by the absence of alpha or paired-chain data. The 87-base-pair reads could not distinguish some IMGT-functional V segments, including TRBV6-2 and TRBV6-3, so those segments were excluded. Cytomegalovirus status was reported to be diagnosed by the classifier with high specificity and sensitivity in both the original and validation cohorts. In a later analysis, most CMV-associated TCR beta chains were found to appear HLA-restricted, with HLA associations seemingly driven largely by CMV exposure. In a later analysis, several top co-occurrence clusters were reported to appear linked to parvovirus B19, influenza, CMV and Epstein-Barr virus.

In total, 500 to 700 healthy bone marrow donors made up the cohort. At the time of sampling, all cohort members were nominally healthy, though unrecorded immune exposures were likely present. The donor was CMV seropositive and belonged to the group of a few hundred seropositive cohort members. Every donor gave a peripheral blood sample, and the peripheral blood mononuclear cells from that sample were used for TCR beta sequencing. Genomic DNA was extracted from the blood cell samples with the Qiagen DNeasy Blood Extraction Kit. The germline V gene specifies KGHSH as CDR1 and LQKENI as CDR2. The CDR3 runs 13 residues from the cysteine to the phenylalanine. CDR3 DNA is the only sequence kept; it has 39 bases, read in frame from the first base. V drops 0 bases and J drops 5 bases, leaving 8 bases in between. Library method: the immunoSEQ multiplex PCR assay. For the multiplex PCR, a mixture combining 60 forward primers for TCR Vbeta segments and 13 reverse primers for TCR Jbeta segments was used. The CDR3 region of rearranged TCR beta genes was amplified from genomic DNA with a multiplex PCR assay. Amplified TCR beta libraries were sequenced as 87-base-pair reads on the Illumina HiSeq System. Turning to the authors' computational methods: A later analysis counted about 82 million unique TCR beta chains across the 550 to 800 repertoires, and some 11 million of these chains were shared by at least two donors. Raw reads were error-corrected and collapsed into unique sequences with a nearest-neighbor algorithm that merged closely related sequences to remove PCR and sequencing errors. To assign V, D and J gene segments, CDR3 sequences were aligned to IMGT reference sequences. Each retained sequence needed at least a six-nucleotide match to both a V gene segment and a J gene segment. A rearrangement was called productive if the CDR3 had no stop codons and remained in frame with V and J, and every other rearrangement was called non-productive. CDR3 was defined according to IMGT convention as the region running from the second conserved V-encoded cysteine to the conserved J-encoded phenylalanine. Sequences without an unambiguous match to a single V gene segment were excluded from the earlier analysis of 450 to 750 of the donors. In an earlier analysis of 450 to 700 of the donors, V segments were called functional above 56.7% productive rearrangements and were called segregating when the between-donor standard deviation exceeded 5%. A statistical classification framework was built for diagnosing cytomegalovirus status from the catalog of TCR beta chain sequences. V and J gene assignment, in a later analysis, came from comparing TCR nucleotide sequences with IMGT/GENE-DB human TR gene sequences. The TCRdist pipeline was used in a later analysis to assign CDR3 sequences and most-parsimonious VDJ recombination scenarios. A later analysis defined each TCR beta chain by its CDR3 amino acid sequence plus V-gene family, and excluded reads lacking a unique V-gene family. To address suspected cross-contamination and a sequencing artifact, a later analysis removed a few hundred highly shared, low-generation-probability nucleotide sequences. A later analysis calculated a clonal expansion index for each public chain from normalized within-repertoire ranks of inferred template counts. A later analysis computed generation probabilities with a VDJ recombination model fitted to out-of-frame rearrangements, and checked the results against IGoR. Hypergeometric tests were used in a later analysis to score TCR-TCR, TCR-HLA and TCR-CMV co-occurrence, with a repertoire-size bias correction applied to the TCR pairs. False discovery rates were estimated in a later analysis by permuting HLA or CMV assignments 20 times. In a later analysis, co-occurring TCRs were grouped using DBSCAN, with TCRdist sequence similarity added in when clustering inside HLA-allele-positive subsets. Repertoires with fewer than 30,000 or more than 120,000 public chains, plus five repertoires with anomalous nucleotide sharing, were excluded from co-occurrence clustering. Sourced from immuneACCESS, this table was stored by TCRdb with only in-frame sequences that have V and J called. A share of the clones is absent; for the studies checked, an unresolved V gene accounts for under half, and the remainder has no known explanation. The D gene and trimming were derived from the DNA, and the V and J assignments and clone size from that table. For this sample there are approximately 170,000 clones; 77% appear just once. Roughly 2.8% of the sample lies in the top ten.

A note on this clone: The specificity of this receptor is unknown. No much larger clone exists at a distance of one base, and base qualities are not known.

The origin of this receptor is a woman between 40 and 55 years old in good health and CMV-seropositive. The sample comprised PBMCs. The chain uses TRBV18 and TRBJ2-7; no confident D gene assignment can be made. The bases read TGTGCCAGCTCACCACCGTTTTTAGACGAGCAGTACTTC. This is translated as CASSPPFLDEQYF.